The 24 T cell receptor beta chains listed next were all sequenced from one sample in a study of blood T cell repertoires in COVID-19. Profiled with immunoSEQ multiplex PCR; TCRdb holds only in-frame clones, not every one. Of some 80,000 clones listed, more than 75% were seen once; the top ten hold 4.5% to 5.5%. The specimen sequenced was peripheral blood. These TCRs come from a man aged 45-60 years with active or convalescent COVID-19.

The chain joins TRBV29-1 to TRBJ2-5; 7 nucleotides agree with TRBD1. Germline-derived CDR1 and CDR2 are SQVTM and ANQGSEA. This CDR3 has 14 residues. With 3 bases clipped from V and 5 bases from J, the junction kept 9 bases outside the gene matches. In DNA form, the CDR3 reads TGCAGCGTTGAGGCACAGGGGAGTATCGAGACCCAGTACTTC. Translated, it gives CSVEAQGSIETQYF.

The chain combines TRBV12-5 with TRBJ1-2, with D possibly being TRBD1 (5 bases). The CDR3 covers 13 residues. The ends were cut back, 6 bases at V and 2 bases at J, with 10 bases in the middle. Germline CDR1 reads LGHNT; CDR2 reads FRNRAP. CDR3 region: CASGWGVNYGYTF. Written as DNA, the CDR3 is TGTGCTAGTGGGTGGGGGGTGAACTATGGCTACACCTTC.

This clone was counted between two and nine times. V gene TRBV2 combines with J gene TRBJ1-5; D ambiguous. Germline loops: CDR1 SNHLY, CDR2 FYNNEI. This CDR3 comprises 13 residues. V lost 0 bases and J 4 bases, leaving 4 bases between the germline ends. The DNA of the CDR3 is TGTGCCAGCAGTGAAGCGGCAAATCAGCCCCAGCATTTT. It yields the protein CASSEAANQPQHF.

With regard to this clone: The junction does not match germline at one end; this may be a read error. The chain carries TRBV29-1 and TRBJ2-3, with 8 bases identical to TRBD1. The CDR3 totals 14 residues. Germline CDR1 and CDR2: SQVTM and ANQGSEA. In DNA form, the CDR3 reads TGCAGCCCGTTAGGCCCAGGGGGCACGGATACGCAGTATTTT. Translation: CSPLGPGGTDTQYF.

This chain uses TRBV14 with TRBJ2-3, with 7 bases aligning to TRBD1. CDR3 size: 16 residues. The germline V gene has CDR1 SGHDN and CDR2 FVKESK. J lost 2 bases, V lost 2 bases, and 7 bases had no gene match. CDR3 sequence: CASSQFRDSLTDTQYF. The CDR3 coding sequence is TGTGCCAGCAGCCAATTCCGGGACAGCCTCACAGATACGCAGTATTTT.

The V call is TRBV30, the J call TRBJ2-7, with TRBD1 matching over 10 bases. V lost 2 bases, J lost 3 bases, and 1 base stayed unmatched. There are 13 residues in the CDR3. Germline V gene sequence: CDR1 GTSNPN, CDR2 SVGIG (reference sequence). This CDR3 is CAWSRTGGYEQYF. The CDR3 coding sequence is TGTGCCTGGAGTCGGACAGGGGGCTACGAGCAGTACTTC.

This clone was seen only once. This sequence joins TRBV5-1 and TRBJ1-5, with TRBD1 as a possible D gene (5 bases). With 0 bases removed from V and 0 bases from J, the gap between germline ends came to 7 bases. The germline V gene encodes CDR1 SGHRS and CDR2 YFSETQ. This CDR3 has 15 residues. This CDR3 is CASSLVGDSNQPQHF. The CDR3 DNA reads TGCGCCAGCAGCTTGGTAGGGGATAGCAATCAGCCCCAGCATTTT.

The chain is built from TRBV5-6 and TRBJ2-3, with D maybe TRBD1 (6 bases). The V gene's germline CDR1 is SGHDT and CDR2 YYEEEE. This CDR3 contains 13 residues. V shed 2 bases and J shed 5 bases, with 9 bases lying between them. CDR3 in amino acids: CASSFQQGDTQYF. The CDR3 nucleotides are TGTGCCAGCAGCTTTCAACAGGGAGATACGCAGTATTTT.

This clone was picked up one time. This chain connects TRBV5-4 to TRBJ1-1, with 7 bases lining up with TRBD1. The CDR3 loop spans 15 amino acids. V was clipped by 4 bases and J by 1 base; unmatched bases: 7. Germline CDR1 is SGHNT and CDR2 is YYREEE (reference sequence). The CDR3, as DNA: TGTGCCAGCAGCCCGACAGGGAACAAGAACACTGAAGCTTTCTTT. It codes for CASSPTGNKNTEAFF.

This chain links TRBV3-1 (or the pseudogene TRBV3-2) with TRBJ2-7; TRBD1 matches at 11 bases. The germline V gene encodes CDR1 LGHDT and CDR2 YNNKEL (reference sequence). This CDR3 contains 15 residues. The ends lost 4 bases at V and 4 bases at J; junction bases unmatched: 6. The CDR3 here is CASSPGQGAFYEQYV. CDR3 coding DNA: TGTGCCAGCAGCCCCGGACAGGGGGCTTTTTACGAGCAGTACGTC.

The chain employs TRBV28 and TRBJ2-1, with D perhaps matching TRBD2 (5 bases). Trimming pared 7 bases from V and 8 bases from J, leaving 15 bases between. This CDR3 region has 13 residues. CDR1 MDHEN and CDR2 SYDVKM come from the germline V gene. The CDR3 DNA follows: TGTGCCAGCAACCCCGGGAATAGGGATGAGCAGTTCTTC. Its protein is CASNPGNRDEQFF.

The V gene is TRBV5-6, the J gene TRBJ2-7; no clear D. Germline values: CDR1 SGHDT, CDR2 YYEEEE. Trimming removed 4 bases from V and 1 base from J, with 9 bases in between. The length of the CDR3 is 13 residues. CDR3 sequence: CASSTLESYEQYF. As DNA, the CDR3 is TGTGCCAGCAGCACGCTAGAATCCTACGAGCAGTACTTC.

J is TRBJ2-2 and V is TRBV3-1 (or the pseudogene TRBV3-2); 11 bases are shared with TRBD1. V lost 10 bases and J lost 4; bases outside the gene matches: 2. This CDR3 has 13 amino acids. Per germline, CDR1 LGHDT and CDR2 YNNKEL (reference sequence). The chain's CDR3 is CATGTGGTGELFF. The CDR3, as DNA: TGTGCCACGGGGACAGGGGGCACCGGGGAGCTGTTTTTT.

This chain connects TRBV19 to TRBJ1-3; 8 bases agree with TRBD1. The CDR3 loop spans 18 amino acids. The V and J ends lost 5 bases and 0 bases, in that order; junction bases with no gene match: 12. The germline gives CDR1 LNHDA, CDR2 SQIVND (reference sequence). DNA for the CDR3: TGTGCCAGTAGTCTCGGACAGGGAGTGGCTATCTCTGGAAACACCATATATTTT. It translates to CASSLGQGVAISGNTIYF.

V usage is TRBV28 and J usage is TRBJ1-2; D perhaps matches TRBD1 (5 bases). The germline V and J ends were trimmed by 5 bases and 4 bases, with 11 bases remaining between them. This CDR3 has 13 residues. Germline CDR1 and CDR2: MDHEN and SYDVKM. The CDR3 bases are TGTGCCAGCAGTGGGGCGGGGGGCTATGGCTACACCTTC. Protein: CASSGAGGYGYTF.

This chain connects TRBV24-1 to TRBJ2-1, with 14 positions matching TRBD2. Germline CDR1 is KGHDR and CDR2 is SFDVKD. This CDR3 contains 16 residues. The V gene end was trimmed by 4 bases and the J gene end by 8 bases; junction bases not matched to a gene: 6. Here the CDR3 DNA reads TGTGCCACCAGTGACCCCGGACTAGCGGGGGGTTATGAGCAGTTCTTC. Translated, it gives CATSDPGLAGGYEQFF.

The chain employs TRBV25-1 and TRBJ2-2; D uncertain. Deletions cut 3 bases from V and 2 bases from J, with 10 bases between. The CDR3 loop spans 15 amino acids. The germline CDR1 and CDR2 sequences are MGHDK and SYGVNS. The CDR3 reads CASSDGGSNTGELFF. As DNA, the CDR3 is TGTGCCAGCAGTGATGGCGGCTCTAACACCGGGGAGCTGTTTTTT. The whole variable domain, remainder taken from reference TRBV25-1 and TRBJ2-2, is EADIYQTPRYLVIGTGKKITLECSQTMGHDKMYWYQQDPGMELHLIHYSYGVNSTEKGDLSSESTVSRIRTEHFPLTLESARPSHTSQYLCASSDGGSNTGELFFGEGSRLTVL.

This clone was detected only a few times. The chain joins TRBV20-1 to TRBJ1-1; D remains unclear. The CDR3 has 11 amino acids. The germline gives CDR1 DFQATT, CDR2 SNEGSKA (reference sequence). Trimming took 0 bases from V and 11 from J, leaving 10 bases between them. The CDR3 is CSARDVEKAFF. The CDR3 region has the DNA TGCAGTGCTAGAGATGTGGAGAAGGCTTTCTTT.

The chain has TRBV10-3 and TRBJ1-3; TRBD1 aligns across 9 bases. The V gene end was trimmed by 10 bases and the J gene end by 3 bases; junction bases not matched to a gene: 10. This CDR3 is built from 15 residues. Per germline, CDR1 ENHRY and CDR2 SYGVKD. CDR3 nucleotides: TGTGCCACCTACCGGACAGGGGAAGTTGGAAACACCATATATTTT. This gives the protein CATYRTGEVGNTIYF.

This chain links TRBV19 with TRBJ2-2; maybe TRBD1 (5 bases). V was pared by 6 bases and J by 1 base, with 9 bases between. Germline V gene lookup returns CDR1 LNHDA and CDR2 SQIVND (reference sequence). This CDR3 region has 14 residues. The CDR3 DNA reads TGTGCCAGTAGCTTAGACAGGAACACCGGGGAGCTGTTTTTT. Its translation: CASSLDRNTGELFF.

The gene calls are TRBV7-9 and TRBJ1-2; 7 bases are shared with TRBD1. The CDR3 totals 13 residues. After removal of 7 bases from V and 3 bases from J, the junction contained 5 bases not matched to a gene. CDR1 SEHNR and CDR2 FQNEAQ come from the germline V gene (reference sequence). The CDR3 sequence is CASTADRDYGYTF. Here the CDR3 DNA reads TGTGCCAGCACCGCAGACAGGGACTATGGCTACACCTTC.

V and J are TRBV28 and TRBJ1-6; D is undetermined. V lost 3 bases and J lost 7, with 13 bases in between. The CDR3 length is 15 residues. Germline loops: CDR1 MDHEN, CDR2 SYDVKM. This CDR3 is CASSFSTGLNSPLHF. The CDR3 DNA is TGTGCCAGCAGTTTTTCGACTGGTTTAAATTCACCCCTCCACTTT.

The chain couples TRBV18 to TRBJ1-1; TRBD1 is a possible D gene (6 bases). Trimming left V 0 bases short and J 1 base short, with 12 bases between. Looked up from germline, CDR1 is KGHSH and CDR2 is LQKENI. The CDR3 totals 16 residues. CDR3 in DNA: TGTGCCAGCTCACCACCCAGGGGCCAGGGGAACACTGAAGCTTTCTTT. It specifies CASSPPRGQGNTEAFF.

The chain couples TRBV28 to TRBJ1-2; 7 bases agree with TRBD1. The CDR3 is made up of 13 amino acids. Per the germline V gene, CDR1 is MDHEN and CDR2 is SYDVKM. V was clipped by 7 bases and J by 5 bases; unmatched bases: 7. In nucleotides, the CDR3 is TGTGCCAGCATTCAAGACAGGGTTTATGGCTACACCTTC. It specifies CASIQDRVYGYTF.